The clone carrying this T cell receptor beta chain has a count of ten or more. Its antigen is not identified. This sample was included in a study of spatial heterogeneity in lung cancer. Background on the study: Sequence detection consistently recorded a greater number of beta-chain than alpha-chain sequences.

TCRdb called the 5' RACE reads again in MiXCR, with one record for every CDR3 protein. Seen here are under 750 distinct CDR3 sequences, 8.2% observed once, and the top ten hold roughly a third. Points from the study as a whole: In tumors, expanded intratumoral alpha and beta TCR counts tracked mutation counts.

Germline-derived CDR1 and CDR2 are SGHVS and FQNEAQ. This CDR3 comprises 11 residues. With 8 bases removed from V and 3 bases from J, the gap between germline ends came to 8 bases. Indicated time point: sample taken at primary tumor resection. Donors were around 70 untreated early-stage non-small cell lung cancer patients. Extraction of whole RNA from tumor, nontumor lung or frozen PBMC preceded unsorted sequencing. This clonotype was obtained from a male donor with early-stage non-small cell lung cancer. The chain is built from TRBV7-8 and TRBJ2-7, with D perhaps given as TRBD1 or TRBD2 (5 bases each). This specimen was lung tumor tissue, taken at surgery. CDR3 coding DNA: TGTGCCAGCGGGGGATACTACGAGCAGTACTTC. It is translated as CASGGYYEQYF.